Below, 18 T cell receptor beta chains from the same sample are listed, as sequenced in a study of T-cell reconstitution after alpha-beta-depleted transplantation in children. For TCRbeta, the library was prepared with unique molecular identifiers. TCRdb passed the PCR reads through MiXCR, listing each CDR3 protein once. This table has some 520,000 distinct CDR3 sequences, around a third appearing once. The sequencing used PBMCs from the stem cell graft donor, collected from the stem cell graft. The receptor set was obtained from a human donor who donated a stem cell graft to a child with aplastic anemia.

The rearrangement uses TRBV7-2 and TRBJ2-5; TRBD2 matches 8 bases. The CDR3 loop spans 13 amino acids. Germline trimming cut 5 bases from V and 5 bases from J; bases unmatched to any gene: 4. From germline, CDR1 is SGHTA and CDR2 FQGNSA. This chain's CDR3 is CASSGTSRETQYF. CDR3 in DNA: TGTGCCAGCAGCGGGACTAGTCGGGAGACCCAGTACTTC.

The sample holds many counts of this clonotype. The rearrangement uses TRBV20-1 and TRBJ1-2; D is undetermined. The V and J ends lost 6 bases and 8 bases respectively, with 19 bases between them. This CDR3 contains 13 residues. Germline CDR1 DFQATT, CDR2 SNEGSKA (reference sequence). The CDR3 DNA sequence: TGCAGTGCGGTCGGCAGGCGACGAGGGGGCTACACCTTC. Its translation: CSAVGRRRGGYTF.

This clonotype has more than one count but fewer than ten. The rearrangement uses TRBV12-3 or TRBV12-4 and TRBJ2-5; D not resolved. This CDR3 comprises 13 residues. Deletions cut 5 bases from V and 5 bases from J, with 12 bases between. The CDR3 spells CASSHNNGETQYF. As DNA, the CDR3 is TGTGCCAGCAGTCACAACAACGGCGAGACCCAGTACTTC.

This rearrangement joins TRBV6-2 or TRBV6-3 to TRBJ2-3; D gene ambiguous. CDR1 is MNHEY, CDR2 SVGEGT, per germline. The V end was cut by 4 bases, the J end by 4 bases, with 6 bases between. This CDR3 region has 12 residues. The CDR3 sequence: CASSFISDTQYF. In nucleotides, the CDR3 is TGTGCCAGCAGTTTTATTTCAGATACGCAGTATTTT.

The genes are TRBV6-1 and TRBJ2-7; D may be TRBD1 (5 bases). Germline CDR1 is MNHNS and CDR2 is SASEGT. CDR3 size: 16 residues. V was trimmed by 0 bases and J by 2 bases, leaving 14 bases between them. CDR3 sequence (DNA): TGTGCCAGCAGTGAAGCGCTTCGGCAGGGAACCTACGAGCAGTACTTC. This gives the protein CASSEALRQGTYEQYF.

The genes are TRBV6-2 or TRBV6-3 and TRBJ2-7; 9 nucleotides agree with TRBD2. Per the germline V gene, CDR1 is MNHEY and CDR2 is SVGEGT. V lost 3 bases, J lost 3 bases, and 15 bases stayed unmatched. The CDR3 covers 18 residues. CDR3 coding DNA: TGTGCCAGCAGTTATGGGAGGTCCTATATAGCGGGAGTCTACGAGCAGTACGTC. It translates to CASSYGRSYIAGVYEQYV.

The chain couples TRBV3-1 to TRBJ1-3, with D possibly TRBD1 on 5 matching bases. From germline, CDR1 is LGHDT and CDR2 YNNKEL (reference sequence). Trimming cost V 6 bases and J 0 bases, with 18 bases left between them. CDR3 size: 17 residues. The CDR3 here is CASSEIFGAISGNTIYF. CDR3 nucleotides: TGTGCCAGCAGTGAAATCTTTGGGGCCATCTCTGGAAACACCATATATTTT.

This clonotype was seen once. The chain uses TRBV15 and TRBJ2-3; 9 positions agree with TRBD2. The CDR3 length is 16 residues. V shed 4 bases, J shed 6 bases, and the junction held 11 bases outside the gene matches. Germline V gene lookup returns CDR1 LNHNV and CDR2 YYDKDF (reference sequence). The CDR3 spells CATSTIFSGSSDTQYF. CDR3 DNA: TGTGCCACCAGCACGATCTTTAGCGGGAGTTCGGATACGCAGTATTTT.

The rearrangement links TRBV7-2 to TRBJ2-1, with 7 bases aligning to TRBD2. There are 15 residues in the CDR3. The germline V gene encodes CDR1 SGHTA and CDR2 FQGNSA. The trim removed 2 bases at V and 4 bases at J, leaving 5 bases unmatched. The CDR3 DNA is TGTGCCAGCAGCTTAAGTGGAGCGGGGTACAATGAGCAGTTCTTC. Encoded protein: CASSLSGAGYNEQFF.

This clonotype was observed a few times. The chain employs TRBV30 and TRBJ1-3; unclear D gene. This CDR3 contains 16 residues. Germline loops: CDR1 GTSNPN, CDR2 SVGIG (reference sequence). V was pared by 2 bases and J by 0 bases, with 14 bases between. The CDR3 DNA follows: TGTGCCTGGAGTATCACCTCGACCAACTCTGGAAACACCATATATTTT. This encodes CAWSITSTNSGNTIYF.

Only a few counts were recorded for this clonotype. The chain uses TRBV18 and TRBJ1-1; TRBD1 might be the D (6 bases). There are 18 residues in the CDR3. V was trimmed by 4 bases and J by 8 bases, leaving 29 bases between them. The germline CDR1 and CDR2 sequences are KGHSH and LQKENI. DNA of the CDR3: TGTGCCAGCTCACACGGCCTAACAGGGCGTGATCCGAGTTGGGAAGCTTTCTTT. It is translated as CASSHGLTGRDPSWEAFF.

This clonotype was counted only a few times. This rearrangement joins TRBV12-3 or TRBV12-4 to TRBJ2-3; the D gene is possibly TRBD1 (5 bases). CDR3 length: 13 residues. Trimming pared 8 bases from V and 6 bases from J, leaving 15 bases between. The CDR3 region has the DNA TGTGCCAGCCGGTCCCCAGGGTCCGATACGCAGTATTTT. This gives the protein CASRSPGSDTQYF.

This clonotype came up a few times. The CDR3 protein is CASSPHRVQQYF. The DNA of the CDR3 is TGTGCCAGCAGTCCACACAGGGTACAGCAGTACTTC. The chain joins TRBV28 to TRBJ2-7, with TRBD1 as a possible D gene (6 bases). V lost 5 bases and J 8 bases, leaving 13 bases between the germline ends. The CDR3 covers 12 residues. Looked up from germline, CDR1 is MDHEN and CDR2 is SYDVKM.

The rearrangement joins TRBV6-1 to TRBJ1-5, with 9 bases matching TRBD1. V was pared by 8 bases and J by 2 bases, with 7 bases of the junction left unmatched. The length of the CDR3 is 15 residues. The germline gives CDR1 MNHNS, CDR2 SASEGT. CDR3 DNA: TGTGCCAGCTCCCCGGGACAGGGACGCAATCAGCCCCAGCATTTT. Residues: CASSPGQGRNQPQHF.

The chain uses TRBV30 and TRBJ1-1; D might be TRBD1 (5 bases). This CDR3 is 13 amino acids long. V was pared by 4 bases and J by 1 base, with 10 bases between. Germline assignment: CDR1 GTSNPN and CDR2 SVGIG (reference sequence). The CDR3 DNA is TGTGCCTGGATTCGACAGTCGAACACTGAAGCTTTCTTT. Translated: CAWIRQSNTEAFF.

There are a few counts of this clonotype. The chain joins TRBV12-3 or TRBV12-4 to TRBJ1-5; D is unclear. This CDR3 is 18 amino acids long. Trimming removed 3 bases at V and 1 base at J, with 19 bases between. CDR3 protein: CASSFVRLLSESNQPQHF. CDR3 DNA: TGTGCCAGCAGTTTCGTGCGGCTGCTTAGTGAGAGCAATCAGCCCCAGCATTTT.

For the CDR3, the DNA is TGTGCCAGCAGCTTGAACAGGGTCGCCTATAATTCACCCCTCCACTTT. Amino acid sequence: CASSLNRVAYNSPLHF. The chain links TRBV5-6 to TRBJ1-6; TRBD1 might be the D (6 bases). Germline CDR1 and CDR2: SGHDT and YYEEEE. Trimming pared 1 base from V and 2 bases from J, leaving 10 bases between. This CDR3 comprises 16 residues.

The chain joins TRBV19 to TRBJ1-4; D call uncertain. The CDR3 runs 13 residues. CDR1 LNHDA and CDR2 SQIVND come from the germline V gene (reference sequence). With 0 bases removed from V and 8 bases from J, the gap between germline ends came to 7 bases. The CDR3 spells CASSIDLGEKLFF. The CDR3 DNA is TGTGCCAGTAGTATAGATCTGGGGGAAAAACTGTTTTTT.